The 16 T cell receptor beta chains below come from one sample, sequenced in a study of cytomegalovirus exposure and HLA in healthy donors. The primer mix had 60 Vbeta and 13 Jbeta primers. Assay: immunoSEQ multiplex PCR; the TCRdb copy retains only in-frame clones and omits some. Found here are about 89,000 clones, roughly 85% of them singletons; the top ten hold around 7%. Source material: PBMCs. The receptors stem from a man in his forties or fifties in good health and CMV-seropositive.

Of note for this clone: One junction end disagrees with the germline gene, perhaps due to a read error. The chain joins TRBV7-9 to TRBJ2-2; 10 bases map to TRBD2. The CDR3 runs to 16 residues. Germline assignment: CDR1 SEHNR and CDR2 FQNEAQ (reference sequence). CDR3 region: CSSSQRLAGNTGELFF. The DNA for the CDR3 is TGTTCCAGCAGCCAAAGACTAGCGGGCAACACCGGGGAGCTGTTTTTT.

J is TRBJ1-1 and V is TRBV19; 11 bases line up with TRBD1. Germline assignment: CDR1 LNHDA and CDR2 SQIVND (reference sequence). The V gene end was trimmed by 8 bases and the J gene end by 1 base; junction bases not matched to a gene: 6. This CDR3 is built from 15 residues. The DNA for the CDR3 is TGTGCCAGTGCTCGGGACAGGGGGAAGAACACTGAAGCTTTCTTT. The encoded protein is CASARDRGKNTEAFF. The variable domain in full, completed from reference TRBV19 and TRBJ1-1, reads DGGITQSPKYLFRKEGQNVTLSCEQNLNHDAMYWYRQDPGQGLRLIYYSQIVNDFQKGDIAEGYSVSREKKESFPLTVTSAQKNPTAFYLCASARDRGKNTEAFFGQGTRLTVV.

V and J are TRBV6-6 and TRBJ2-5; 7 positions agree with TRBD2. With V trimmed by 4 bases and J by 5 bases, 4 bases remained unmatched. The CDR3 sequence is 13 residues long. Per the germline V gene, CDR1 is MNHNY and CDR2 is SVGAGI (reference sequence). The CDR3 here is CASSSIGGETQYF. The CDR3, as DNA: TGTGCCAGCAGTTCGATCGGGGGGGAGACCCAGTACTTC.

The chain carries TRBV9 and TRBJ2-2; 10 bases map to TRBD1. Germline CDR1 and CDR2: SGDLS and YYNGEE. Trimming cost V 7 bases and J 2 bases; bases outside gene matches: 2. This CDR3 has 14 amino acids. The CDR3 DNA reads as TGTGCCAGCGGGACAGGGGTAAACACCGGGGAGCTGTTTTTT. Protein: CASGTGVNTGELFF.

CDR3 sequence (DNA): TGTGCCAGCAGCTCGACGGGACTGCTAGAAATTTACAATGAGCAGTTCTTC. This sequence encodes CASSSTGLLEIYNEQFF. The rearrangement joins TRBV5-6 to TRBJ2-1; tentative D call: TRBD2 (6 bases). This CDR3 contains 17 residues. The germline gives CDR1 SGHDT, CDR2 YYEEEE. With 3 bases removed from V and 4 bases from J, the gap between germline ends came to 20 bases.

This sequence joins TRBV6-1 and TRBJ2-7; 12 bases are a match to TRBD2. V lost 4 bases and J lost 1; bases outside the gene matches: 5. CDR1 is MNHNS and CDR2 is SASEGT in the germline V gene. The length of the CDR3 is 16 residues. The CDR3 DNA reads as TGTGCCAGCAGTGCTCTAGCGGGGGGGGCGTCCTACGAGCAGTACTTC. Its translation is CASSALAGGASYEQYF.

The chain uses TRBV5-4 and TRBJ1-2; TRBD1 matches 9 bases. This CDR3 comprises 18 residues. In germline, CDR1 is SGHNT, CDR2 YYREEE (reference sequence). Trimming at V came to 4 bases and at J to 5 bases, leaving 18 bases not matched to a gene. CDR3 nucleotide sequence: TGTGCCAGCAGCACTCCGGACAGGGGCCGGTTCCAAGGATATGGCTACACCTTC. This sequence encodes CASSTPDRGRFQGYGYTF.

The sample holds one count of this clone. The rearrangement links TRBV11-2 to TRBJ2-5; tentative D call: TRBD1 (6 bases). The J call is in doubt because the DNA end fits TRBJ2-7 better. CDR1 is SGHAT, CDR2 FQNNGV, per germline. The CDR3 covers 14 residues. The CDR3 region is CASSLLQGYYEQYF. The CDR3 DNA reads TGTGCCAGCAGCTTACTGCAGGGGTACTACGAGCAGTACTTC.

V is TRBV10-1 and J is TRBJ1-1; TRBD1 might be the D (6 bases). Trimming took off 6 bases at V and 0 bases at J, with 8 bases between the two ends. Germline CDR1 reads WNHNN; CDR2 reads SYGVQD (reference sequence). The CDR3 covers 13 residues. The CDR3 sequence is CASSGQLNTEAFF. The DNA of the CDR3 is TGCGCCAGCAGCGGACAGTTGAACACTGAAGCTTTCTTT.

The chain joins TRBV6-1 to TRBJ2-7; 7 bases are a match to TRBD1. V lost 2 bases and J lost 2; bases outside the gene matches: 6. This CDR3 has 15 amino acids. Germline V CDR1 and CDR2: MNHNS, SASEGT. CDR3 protein: CASSEWDSKAYEQYF. CDR3 sequence (DNA): TGTGCCAGCAGTGAATGGGACAGCAAAGCCTACGAGCAGTACTTC.

This clone appeared a few times. The chain links TRBV19 to TRBJ1-3; 8 bases fit TRBD1. CDR3 length: 14 residues. The V segment lost 6 bases and the J segment 6 bases; nucleotides outside the gene matches: 7. Germline assignment: CDR1 LNHDA and CDR2 SQIVND (reference sequence). Written as DNA, the CDR3 is TGTGCCAGTAGCCGAACAGGGGGTGAAAACACCATATATTTT. Translating gives CASSRTGGENTIYF.

The J gene is TRBJ2-5, the V gene TRBV6-5; 10 positions agree with TRBD2. The J call may be in error: the DNA end matches TRBJ2-7 better. CDR3 length equals 15 residues. Germline loops: CDR1 MNHEY, CDR2 SVGAGI. In DNA form, the CDR3 reads TGTGCCAGCAGCCCCGGGCTAGCGGGAGTTCGCGAGCAGTACTTC. Protein: CASSPGLAGVREQYF.

CDR3 in amino acids: CASSEAGLAGANEQFF. Here the CDR3 DNA reads TGTGCCAGCAGTGAAGCGGGACTAGCGGGGGCAAATGAGCAGTTCTTC. The J gene is TRBJ2-1, the V gene TRBV2; TRBD2 matches at 14 bases. V was clipped by 0 bases and J by 7 bases; unmatched bases: 2. This CDR3 region has 16 residues. The germline CDR1 and CDR2 sequences are SNHLY and FYNNEI.

On this clone: One junction end does not reproduce the germline sequence, and a read error may be involved. The chain combines TRBV6-1 with TRBJ2-7; 12 nucleotides agree with TRBD2. The CDR3 is 12 amino acids. Germline-derived CDR1 and CDR2 are MNHNS and SASEGT. CDR3 residues: CASSETGLAGSF. CDR3 nucleotides: TGTGCCAGCAGTGAGACGGGACTAGCGGGTTCCTTC.

V is TRBV5-1 and J is TRBJ2-3; 7 nucleotides match TRBD1. Trimming took 0 bases from V and 3 from J; bases not matched to a gene: 7. Germline CDR1 and CDR2: SGHRS and YFSETQ. The CDR3 sequence is 16 residues long. CDR3 residues: CASSLERQGSTDTQYF. The CDR3 nucleotides are TGCGCCAGCAGCTTGGAAAGACAGGGAAGTACAGATACGCAGTATTTT.

The chain combines TRBV5-1 with TRBJ2-7, with TRBD2 identical over 10 bases. The CDR3 contains 16 residues. CDR1 SGHRS and CDR2 YFSETQ come from the germline V gene. V shed 0 bases, J shed 3 bases, and the junction held 6 bases outside the gene matches. CDR3 protein: CASSLVLAGSGYEQYF. The DNA of the CDR3 is TGCGCCAGCAGCTTGGTACTAGCGGGATCCGGCTACGAGCAGTACTTC.